These 32 T cell receptor beta chains were sequenced from one sample in a study of shared clonotypes between healthy human individuals. Some clones are missing from TCRdb's copy, which holds only in-frame ones; the method was immunoSEQ multiplex PCR. The sample lists 950,000 to 1,100,000 clones, 65% to 80% occurring once. The sample comprised memory CD4+ T cells sorted from blood. Sample subset: CD45RA-negative fraction. The origin of the receptors is a man younger than 30 in good health.

The chain recombines TRBV5-1 with TRBJ1-1, with D unresolved. Trimming shortened V by 7 bases and J by 4 bases, and 14 bases separated the two germline ends. The germline CDR1 and CDR2 sequences are SGHRS and YFSETQ. CDR3 length: 13 residues. The CDR3: CASSTRRTTEAFF. In DNA form, the CDR3 reads TGCGCCAGCTCTACCCGAAGGACCACTGAAGCTTTCTTT.

This chain connects TRBV2 to TRBJ2-7, with 7 bases aligning to TRBD2. The V and J ends lost 4 bases and 3 bases, in that order; junction bases with no gene match: 12. CDR3 length: 16 amino acids. Germline V gene lookup returns CDR1 SNHLY and CDR2 FYNNEI. CDR3 in amino acids: CASSGGRASGLYEQYF. The DNA of the CDR3 is TGTGCCAGCAGTGGAGGGAGGGCTAGCGGTCTCTACGAGCAGTACTTC.

V and J are TRBV19 and TRBJ1-2, with TRBD1 as a possible D gene (5 bases). V lost 8 bases to trimming and J lost 4 bases, with 17 bases between them. The CDR3 consists of 14 residues. Germline CDR1 LNHDA, CDR2 SQIVND (reference sequence). In nucleotides, the CDR3 is TGTGCCAGTCATTCCACAACGGGGACCTATGGCTACACCTTC. It translates to CASHSTTGTYGYTF.

V usage is TRBV13 and J usage is TRBJ2-7; a weak D match, TRBD2 (5 bases). The germline V gene has CDR1 PRHDT and CDR2 FYEKMQ (reference sequence). The CDR3 is made up of 16 amino acids. The germline V and J ends were trimmed by 2 bases and 7 bases, with 21 bases remaining between them. The CDR3, as DNA: TGTGCCAGCAGCTTACGTCGGAAGCACCCCACGGGGGAGCAGTACTTC. Translating gives CASSLRRKHPTGEQYF.

The V call is TRBV29-1, the J call TRBJ2-1; maybe TRBD1 (6 bases). In germline, CDR1 is SQVTM, CDR2 ANQGSEA. V was trimmed by 7 bases and J by 4 bases, leaving 17 bases between them. The CDR3 is 14 residues long. Here the CDR3 DNA reads TGCAGCGCCCTACATTTACAGGGTTACAATGAGCAGTTCTTC. As protein: CSALHLQGYNEQFF.

The count of this clone is one. The chain couples TRBV6-1 to TRBJ1-3, with D perhaps TRBD1 (5 bases). From germline, CDR1 is MNHNS and CDR2 SASEGT. The V end lost 8 bases, the J end lost 0 bases, and 14 bases lay between the germline ends. The CDR3 runs to 15 residues. CDR3 amino acids: CASGGEVNSGNTIYF. For the CDR3, the DNA is TGTGCCAGCGGGGGGGAAGTAAACTCTGGAAACACCATATATTTT.

The chain is built from TRBV19 and TRBJ2-2; no clear D. Trimming left V 3 bases short and J 1 base short, with 6 bases between. Germline V gene data show CDR1 as LNHDA and CDR2 as SQIVND (reference sequence). This CDR3 has 14 amino acids. The CDR3 spells CASSIMGNTGELFF. The CDR3 DNA is TGTGCCAGTAGTATCATGGGGAACACCGGGGAGCTGTTTTTT.

This rearrangement joins TRBV5-1 to TRBJ2-7, with 7 positions matching TRBD1. CDR1 is SGHRS, CDR2 YFSETQ, per germline. This CDR3 is 15 amino acids long. The V and J ends lost 1 base and 3 bases, in that order; junction bases with no gene match: 7. As DNA, the CDR3 is TGCGCCAGCAGCTTGTCATCCGGGACAGTCTACGAGCAGTACTTC. It encodes CASSLSSGTVYEQYF.

The chain joins TRBV6-6 to TRBJ1-2; D not certain. Germline V lookup: CDR1 MNHNY, CDR2 SVGAGI (reference sequence). V lost 3 bases and J 4 bases, leaving 6 bases between the germline ends. The CDR3 length is 12 residues. CDR3 nucleotide sequence: TGTGCCAGCAGTTATGTGCGCTATGGCTACACCTTC. Amino acids: CASSYVRYGYTF.

With respect to this clone: This sequence is one base from a far larger clone and is likely a read error. This sample also contains other DNA sequences that code for the same CDR3. The genes are TRBV6-6 and TRBJ2-4; a possible D gene is TRBD2 (6 bases). In germline, CDR1 is MNHNY, CDR2 SVGAGI (reference sequence). The V end lost 5 bases, the J end lost 10 bases, and 15 bases lay between the germline ends. The CDR3 extends over 13 amino acids. The CDR3 here is CASSIRDSTIQYF. For the CDR3, the DNA is TGTGCCAGCAGTATCAGGGACTCGACTATTCAGTACTTC.

There are a few counts of this clone. The sample contains more than one DNA sequence encoding this CDR3. The rearrangement uses TRBV30 and TRBJ2-1; D not certain. The ends were cut back, 0 bases at V and 5 bases at J, with 5 bases in the middle. Germline loops: CDR1 GTSNPN, CDR2 SVGIG (reference sequence). CDR3 size: 12 residues. CDR3 amino acids: CAWSVKDNEQFF. The CDR3, as DNA: TGTGCCTGGAGTGTGAAGGACAATGAGCAGTTCTTC.

Here the CDR3 reads CASSQDSGRAVRNEQFF. Here the CDR3 DNA reads TGCGCCAGCAGCCAAGATTCTGGGCGGGCAGTCCGCAATGAGCAGTTCTTC. The J gene is TRBJ2-1, the V gene TRBV4-3; tentatively, D is TRBD2 (5 bases). V shed 0 bases and J shed 6 bases, with 18 bases lying between them. CDR3 length: 17 residues. CDR1 and CDR2 (germline): LGHNA, YSLEER.

The chain couples TRBV10-3 to TRBJ2-7, with D possibly matching TRBD2 (7 bases). The CDR3 length is 12 residues. Trimming pared 7 bases from V and 5 bases from J, leaving 12 bases between. Germline V gene lookup returns CDR1 ENHRY and CDR2 SYGVKD. The CDR3 bases are TGTGCCATCAAGGGGGGGGAAAACGAGCAGTACTTC. Translated: CAIKGGENEQYF.

This clone appeared a few times. The chain combines TRBV28 with TRBJ1-1; D gene ambiguous. Trimming shortened V by 10 bases and J by 1 base, and 13 bases separated the two germline ends. The CDR3 is made up of 13 amino acids. Per the germline V gene, CDR1 is MDHEN and CDR2 is SYDVKM. Here the CDR3 DNA reads TGTGCCATATTTCCCAGGCGGAACACTGAAGCTTTCTTT. Amino acid sequence: CAIFPRRNTEAFF.

In its sample, this clone was seen once. The chain uses TRBV5-4 and TRBJ2-5; tentatively, D is TRBD1 (5 bases). The V gene's germline CDR1 is SGHNT and CDR2 YYREEE (reference sequence). The CDR3 contains 15 residues. The germline V and J ends were trimmed by 1 base and 4 bases, with 14 bases remaining between them. CDR3 DNA: TGTGCCAGCAGCTTGACAGGAAACTTTTTAGAGACCCAGTACTTC. Its translation is CASSLTGNFLETQYF.

Regarding this clone: Given a much more abundant clone one base away, this may be a read error. Other DNA sequences of this sample code for an identical CDR3. The chain employs TRBV5-8 and TRBJ1-1; D is undetermined. The CDR3 covers 13 residues. V lost 1 base and J lost 1, with 5 bases in between. Looked up from germline, CDR1 is SGHTS and CDR2 is YDEGEE. The CDR3: CASSLQENTEAFF. Written as DNA, the CDR3 is TGTGCCAGCAGCTTGCAGGAGAACACTGAAGCTTTCTTT.

The chain combines TRBV6-6 with TRBJ1-4, with 7 positions matching TRBD1. The V segment lost 8 bases and the J segment 3 bases; nucleotides outside the gene matches: 6. Germline CDR1 reads MNHNY; CDR2 reads SVGAGI (reference sequence). The CDR3 consists of 14 residues. CDR3 sequence reads: CASVDRAANEKLFF. The CDR3 DNA is TGTGCCAGCGTAGACAGGGCCGCTAATGAAAAACTGTTTTTT.

The CDR3 DNA is TGTGCCAGCAGCCCATCGGTCGGTGGGTCGTACGAGCAGTACTTC. Protein: CASSPSVGGSYEQYF. This chain links TRBV7-9 with TRBJ2-7, with D uncertain. Trimming took 5 bases from V and 4 from J, leaving 18 bases between them. Germline lookup yields CDR1 SEHNR and CDR2 FQNEAQ (reference sequence). There are 15 residues in the CDR3.

The chain joins TRBV10-3 to TRBJ2-5, with D perhaps matching TRBD2 (5 bases). Germline V lookup: CDR1 ENHRY, CDR2 SYGVKD. The CDR3 runs 14 residues. The germline V and J ends were trimmed by 6 bases and 2 bases, with 13 bases remaining between them. The CDR3 protein is CAIRETGKQETQYF. CDR3 coding DNA: TGTGCCATCAGAGAGACGGGAAAACAAGAGACCCAGTACTTC.

This clone appeared a few times. The chain links TRBV29-1 to TRBJ2-1, with D perhaps matching TRBD1 (5 bases). This CDR3 is 13 amino acids long. V was trimmed by 1 base and J by 9 bases, leaving 13 bases between them. Per germline, CDR1 SQVTM and CDR2 ANQGSEA. The CDR3: CSVEGRGRGEQFF. DNA of the CDR3: TGCAGCGTTGAAGGAAGGGGAAGAGGTGAGCAGTTCTTC.

The V gene is TRBV11-2, the J gene TRBJ2-5; no clear D. The V gene's germline CDR1 is SGHAT and CDR2 FQNNGV. The V end was cut by 5 bases, the J end by 1 base, with 8 bases between. This CDR3 has 13 residues. Written as DNA, the CDR3 is TGTGCCAGCAGCAAGGGCTTCCAAGAGACCCAGTACTTC. Protein product: CASSKGFQETQYF.

This clone was seen more than once but under ten times. Within the sample, other DNA sequences also encode this same CDR3. The chain has TRBV5-6 and TRBJ2-7; no clear D gene. This CDR3 region has 13 residues. Germline CDR1 and CDR2: SGHDT and YYEEEE. The ends were cut back, 4 bases at V and 4 bases at J, with 12 bases in the middle. The CDR3 coding sequence is TGTGCCAGCAGCCCCGGGCCCTCTTACGAGCAGTACTTC. Its translation is CASSPGPSYEQYF.

The chain joins TRBV19 to TRBJ2-1; the match to TRBD1 covers 8 bases. The CDR3 loop spans 17 amino acids. V was clipped by 0 bases and J by 15 bases; unmatched bases: 19. Germline V lookup: CDR1 LNHDA, CDR2 SQIVND (reference sequence). The DNA for the CDR3 is TGTGCCAGTAGTATAGATCTATCAGGGGACAGGCGTCGTCGGGGGTTCTTC. Its translation: CASSIDLSGDRRRRGFF.

The chain recombines TRBV19 with TRBJ1-5; no firm D call. CDR1 and CDR2 from the germline V gene are LNHDA and SQIVND (reference sequence). V was cut by 7 bases and J by 2 bases, with 9 bases left in between. There are 13 residues in the CDR3. CDR3 amino acids: CASKWAGNQPQHF. CDR3 nucleotide sequence: TGTGCCAGTAAGTGGGCTGGCAATCAGCCCCAGCATTTT. Using reference TRBV19 and TRBJ1-5 for the parts outside the CDR3, the full variable domain is DGGITQSPKYLFRKEGQNVTLSCEQNLNHDAMYWYRQDPGQGLRLIYYSQIVNDFQKGDIAEGYSVSREKKESFPLTVTSAQKNPTAFYLCASKWAGNQPQHFGDGTRLSIL.

This chain uses TRBV7-9 with TRBJ2-5, with unresolved D. CDR1 is SEHNR and CDR2 is FQNEAQ in the germline V gene (reference sequence). V was cut by 5 bases and J by 0 bases, with 7 bases left in between. The CDR3 extends over 13 amino acids. The chain's CDR3 is CASSPSNQETQYF. The CDR3 region has the DNA TGTGCCAGCAGCCCATCGAACCAAGAGACCCAGTACTTC. The whole variable domain, remainder taken from reference TRBV7-9 and TRBJ2-5, is DTGVSQNPRHKITKRGQNVTFRCDPISEHNRLYWYRQTLGQGPEFLTYFQNEAQLEKSRLLSDRFSAERPKGSFSTLEIQRTEQGDSAMYLCASSPSNQETQYFGPGTRLLVL.

This clone was seen only once. This sequence joins TRBV5-6 and TRBJ2-7; TRBD2 matches at 13 bases. The CDR3 totals 17 residues. V shed 3 bases, J shed 1 base, and the junction held 7 bases outside the gene matches. Germline lookup yields CDR1 SGHDT and CDR2 YYEEEE. The CDR3 reads CASSYRTSGGRSYEQYF. CDR3 sequence (DNA): TGTGCCAGCAGCTACCGGACTAGCGGGGGACGATCCTACGAGCAGTACTTC.

The chain employs TRBV18 and TRBJ2-7; D call uncertain. The CDR3 spans 14 residues. With 5 bases removed from V and 2 bases from J, the gap between germline ends came to 13 bases. Germline V lookup: CDR1 KGHSH, CDR2 LQKENI. The CDR3 bases are TGTGCCAGCTCAAAGAATACCTTAACCTACGAGCAGTACTTC. As protein: CASSKNTLTYEQYF.

The rearrangement uses TRBV9 and TRBJ2-3; 9 bases agree with TRBD2. Per the germline V gene, CDR1 is SGDLS and CDR2 is YYNGEE. This CDR3 has 13 amino acids. The V segment lost 7 bases and the J segment 5 bases; nucleotides outside the gene matches: 5. The CDR3 reads CASGGRAEDTQYF. The CDR3 DNA is TGTGCCAGCGGCGGGAGGGCGGAAGATACGCAGTATTTT.

Comments on this clone: Different DNA sequences within this sample yield the same CDR3. The V call is TRBV5-1, the J call TRBJ2-3, with 7 bases matching TRBD2. This CDR3 has 15 amino acids. The germline V gene has CDR1 SGHRS and CDR2 YFSETQ. Trimming at V came to 2 bases and at J to 0 bases, leaving 3 bases not matched to a gene. The CDR3 sequence: CASSLSGGSTDTQYF. The CDR3 coding sequence is TGCGCCAGCAGCTTATCGGGGGGTAGCACAGATACGCAGTATTTT.

This clone was observed a handful of times. J is TRBJ2-2 and V is TRBV7-9; 12 bases fit TRBD2. V lost 4 bases and J lost 7; bases outside the gene matches: 4. The CDR3 runs 15 residues. CDR1 and CDR2 from the germline V gene are SEHNR and FQNEAQ (reference sequence). The CDR3 loop is CASSYQGLAGGELFF. DNA of the CDR3: TGTGCCAGCAGCTACCAGGGACTAGCGGGCGGGGAGCTGTTTTTT. The variable domain in full, completed from reference TRBV7-9 and TRBJ2-2, reads DTGVSQNPRHKITKRGQNVTFRCDPISEHNRLYWYRQTLGQGPEFLTYFQNEAQLEKSRLLSDRFSAERPKGSFSTLEIQRTEQGDSAMYLCASSYQGLAGGELFFGEGSRLTVL.

The V gene is TRBV19, the J gene TRBJ1-5; D possibly corresponds to TRBD1 (5 bases). Per germline, CDR1 LNHDA and CDR2 SQIVND (reference sequence). The length of the CDR3 is 15 residues. Trimming took 5 bases from V and 1 from J, leaving 12 bases between them. The CDR3 DNA follows: TGTGCCAGTAGTCCCGGCAGGGCCAGCAATCAGCCCCAGCATTTT. The encoded protein is CASSPGRASNQPQHF.

The V call is TRBV6-5, the J call TRBJ1-4; D possibly corresponds to TRBD1 (5 bases). Germline V CDR1 and CDR2: MNHEY, SVGAGI. V was pared by 2 bases and J by 6 bases, with 13 bases between. The CDR3 contains 15 residues. The CDR3 spells CASSYDRTRDEKLFF. The CDR3 nucleotides read TGTGCCAGCAGTTACGACAGAACCCGGGATGAAAAACTGTTTTTT.